The 5 T cell receptor beta chains below come from one sample, sequenced in a study of sequential checkpoint blockade in melanoma. Treatment reported: randomized to nivolumab then ipilimumab (arm A) or the reverse (arm B). The repertoire was sequenced with immunoSEQ multiplex PCR; TCRdb's copy has only in-frame clones and lacks some. The sample carries some 10,000 clones, about three quarters recorded once. The starting material was CD8+ T cells sorted from blood (inferred from file names), obtained from a patient given nivolumab and ipilimumab in sequence. All receptors derive from a human donor with melanoma.

The V and J genes are TRBV11-2 and TRBJ2-1; TRBD1 aligns across 7 bases. This CDR3 is 15 amino acids long. CDR1 is SGHAT, CDR2 FQNNGV, per germline. The V and J ends lost 5 bases and 4 bases, in that order; junction bases with no gene match: 8. The CDR3 is CASSLGTAFYNEQFF. The DNA for the CDR3 is TGTGCCAGCAGCCTAGGGACAGCTTTTTACAATGAGCAGTTCTTC.

The gene calls are TRBV29-1 and TRBJ2-1; 8 bases are shared with TRBD2. Germline CDR1 SQVTM, CDR2 ANQGSEA. The CDR3 consists of 13 residues. The trim removed 4 bases at V and 5 bases at J, leaving 4 bases unmatched. The CDR3 protein is CSVVAGGHNEQFF. In nucleotides, the CDR3 is TGCAGCGTTGTGGCGGGAGGTCACAATGAGCAGTTCTTC.

This chain connects TRBV15 to TRBJ2-7, with 12 bases lining up with TRBD2. The CDR3 has 15 residues. Trimming took 3 bases from V and 1 from J; bases not matched to a gene: 1. The germline V gene has CDR1 LNHNV and CDR2 YYDKDF (reference sequence). The DNA of the CDR3 is TGTGCCACCAGCAGCGGGACTAGCGGGTCCTACGAGCAGTACTTC. This sequence encodes CATSSGTSGSYEQYF.

The rearrangement joins TRBV6-1 to TRBJ1-3, with TRBD1 identical over 7 bases. The ends lost 4 bases at V and 3 bases at J; junction bases unmatched: 6. Germline V gene sequence: CDR1 MNHNS, CDR2 SASEGT. The CDR3 runs to 15 residues. DNA for the CDR3: TGTGCCAGCAGTGTTACAGGGGAAGGTGGAAACACCATATATTTT. This sequence encodes CASSVTGEGGNTIYF.

The V gene is TRBV19, the J gene TRBJ2-3; TRBD2 agrees at 11 bases. The V and J ends lost 1 base and 3 bases, in that order; junction bases with no gene match: 6. Germline-derived CDR1 and CDR2 are LNHDA and SQIVND (reference sequence). This CDR3 has 17 residues. CDR3 region: CASSIGGGLAVTDTQYF. CDR3 bases: TGTGCCAGTAGTATAGGGGGGGGACTAGCGGTGACAGATACGCAGTATTTT.